The 20 T cell receptor beta chains below all came from one sample that was sequenced in a study of cytomegalovirus exposure and HLA in healthy donors. Primers: 60 Vbeta forward and 13 Jbeta reverse. The method was immunoSEQ multiplex PCR; TCRdb's version includes in-frame clones alone and lacks a portion of them. The table has some 140,000 clones, roughly four fifths seen once. Material: PBMCs. The receptor source for this set is a female donor in good health and CMV-seropositive.

This clone has a single count. The rearrangement joins TRBV30 to TRBJ2-5; D call uncertain. This CDR3 spans 13 amino acids. CDR1 GTSNPN and CDR2 SVGIG come from the germline V gene (reference sequence). The V end lost 0 bases, the J end lost 6 bases, and 11 bases lay between the germline ends. The CDR3 loop is CAWSVHAAQTQYF. DNA for the CDR3: TGTGCCTGGAGTGTACATGCGGCACAGACCCAGTACTTC.

V gene TRBV14 combines with J gene TRBJ2-5; D is ambiguous. The CDR3 consists of 13 residues. Germline V gene sequence: CDR1 SGHDN, CDR2 FVKESK. V lost 1 base to trimming and J lost 7 bases, with 10 bases between them. The CDR3 sequence is CASSQGKRGTQYF. The CDR3 bases are TGTGCCAGCAGCCAAGGAAAAAGAGGGACCCAGTACTTC.

This chain links TRBV29-1 with TRBJ2-3, with 13 nucleotides matching TRBD2. Germline loops: CDR1 SQVTM, CDR2 ANQGSEA. Trimming took 6 bases from V and 0 from J; bases not matched to a gene: 6. The CDR3 consists of 16 residues. CDR3 region: CSVPGLAGPSTDTQYF. CDR3 bases: TGCAGCGTCCCGGGACTAGCGGGGCCTAGCACAGATACGCAGTATTTT.

This sequence joins TRBV28 and TRBJ2-3; the D gene is possibly TRBD1 (5 bases). Trimming took 1 base from V and 1 from J, leaving 12 bases between them. Germline V gives CDR1 MDHEN, CDR2 SYDVKM. The CDR3 spans 16 residues. This chain's CDR3 is CASSLSGHSGTDTQYF. The DNA of the CDR3 is TGTGCCAGCAGTTTATCAGGACACTCTGGCACAGATACGCAGTATTTT.

V and J are TRBV7-3 and TRBJ2-2; TRBD2 aligns across 8 bases. Looked up from germline, CDR1 is SGHTA and CDR2 is FQGTGA. The CDR3 consists of 17 residues. V dropped 1 base and J dropped 4; count of bases not matched to a gene: 8. The CDR3 sequence: CASSLSGSGGITGELFF. The CDR3 coding sequence is TGTGCCAGCAGCTTAAGTGGGAGCGGGGGAATCACCGGGGAGCTGTTTTTT.

The chain is built from TRBV7-2 and TRBJ1-3; a weak D match, TRBD1 (6 bases). Germline V CDR1 and CDR2: SGHTA, FQGNSA. The CDR3 is 14 amino acids. V gave up 5 bases and J gave up 0 bases, with 8 bases separating them. DNA for the CDR3: TGTGCCAGCAGCCCGGACAGCTCTGGAAACACCATATATTTT. Its protein product is CASSPDSSGNTIYF.

This rearrangement joins TRBV30 to TRBJ2-5; 10 bases are shared with TRBD2. The J segment lost 4 bases and the V segment lost 3 bases, leaving 5 bases of the junction unmatched. The CDR3 length is 14 residues. The germline V gene has CDR1 GTSNPN and CDR2 SVGIG (reference sequence). The CDR3 bases are TGTGCCTGGAGAACTAGCGGGGCGGTAGAGACCCAGTACTTC. Translation: CAWRTSGAVETQYF.

The CDR3: CASRTSTGTHEQYF. As DNA, the CDR3 is TGTGCCAGCAGAACCTCGACAGGGACCCACGAGCAGTACTTC. V usage is TRBV6-5 and J usage is TRBJ2-7; 7 bases map to TRBD1. The germline CDR1 and CDR2 sequences are MNHEY and SVGAGI. The CDR3 loop spans 14 amino acids. With V trimmed by 6 bases and J by 5 bases, 10 bases remained unmatched.

The rearrangement links TRBV28 to TRBJ2-5; tentative D call: TRBD1 (5 bases). V lost 1 base and J 5 bases, leaving 17 bases between the germline ends. Germline V gene sequence: CDR1 MDHEN, CDR2 SYDVKM. This CDR3 spans 16 amino acids. CDR3: CASSLLPGKGRETQYF. CDR3 DNA sequence: TGTGCCAGCAGTTTATTACCAGGGAAGGGGCGTGAGACCCAGTACTTC. Full variable domain (remainder filled in from reference TRBV28 and TRBJ2-5): DVKVTQSSRYLVKRTGEKVFLECVQDMDHENMFWYRQDPGLGLRLIYFSYDVKMKEKGDIPEGYSVSREKKERFSLILESASTNQTSMYLCASSLLPGKGRETQYFGPGTRLLVL.

This clone appeared a few times. The chain joins TRBV6-1 to TRBJ2-3; no reliable D call. Trimming took off 4 bases at V and 3 bases at J, with 17 bases between the two ends. Germline V lookup: CDR1 MNHNS, CDR2 SASEGT. The CDR3 runs 16 residues. The CDR3 here is CASSVYRESMTDTQYF. The CDR3 DNA is TGTGCCAGCAGTGTATACAGAGAGTCGATGACAGATACGCAGTATTTT.

The chain recombines TRBV18 with TRBJ2-7; TRBD1 matches 8 bases. The germline CDR1 and CDR2 sequences are KGHSH and LQKENI. V shed 3 bases and J 3 bases; nucleotides not matched to a gene: 7. The CDR3 runs to 15 residues. The DNA of the CDR3 is TGTGCCAGCTCACCGGGGCAGGGGGCCCTCTACGAGCAGTACTTC. Encoded protein: CASSPGQGALYEQYF.

V is TRBV5-1 and J is TRBJ1-1; D not certain. CDR1 and CDR2 from the germline V gene are SGHRS and YFSETQ. This CDR3 contains 15 residues. Between the trimmed V and J ends, which lost 5 bases and 3 bases, there was a span of 17 bases. The chain's CDR3 is CASSLGGITDTEAFF. The CDR3 DNA is TGCGCCAGCAGTTTAGGCGGAATAACGGACACTGAAGCTTTCTTT.

The V and J genes are TRBV27 and TRBJ2-7; 7 bases match TRBD1. Germline V gene lookup returns CDR1 MNHEY and CDR2 SMNVEV (reference sequence). Trimming at V came to 1 base and at J to 2 bases, leaving 2 bases not matched to a gene. CDR3 size: 14 residues. The CDR3, as DNA: TGTGCCAGCAGTTTATGGGACAGAACCTACGAGCAGTACTTC. Its translation is CASSLWDRTYEQYF.

This chain uses TRBV18 with TRBJ2-3; 9 bases are shared with TRBD1. V dropped 6 bases and J dropped 4; count of bases not matched to a gene: 5. The CDR3 extends over 14 amino acids. Germline CDR1 is KGHSH and CDR2 is LQKENI. In nucleotides, the CDR3 is TGTGCCAGCTCGGTGGACAGGGGCCCAGATACGCAGTATTTT. Amino acids: CASSVDRGPDTQYF.

This chain links TRBV28 with TRBJ1-1; D not certain. The CDR3 runs to 12 residues. The germline V and J ends were trimmed by 1 base and 4 bases, with 4 bases remaining between them. Germline values: CDR1 MDHEN, CDR2 SYDVKM. In nucleotides, the CDR3 is TGTGCCAGCAGTTTATACAGCACTGAAGCTTTCTTT. Protein: CASSLYSTEAFF. Full variable domain (remainder filled in from reference TRBV28 and TRBJ1-1): DVKVTQSSRYLVKRTGEKVFLECVQDMDHENMFWYRQDPGLGLRLIYFSYDVKMKEKGDIPEGYSVSREKKERFSLILESASTNQTSMYLCASSLYSTEAFFGQGTRLTVV.

This sequence joins TRBV5-1 and TRBJ2-7; TRBD1 matches at 8 bases. The length of the CDR3 is 13 residues. Germline V gene lookup returns CDR1 SGHRS and CDR2 YFSETQ. Germline trimming cut 4 bases from V and 5 bases from J; bases unmatched to any gene: 5. The CDR3 loop reads CASSGYRGDEQYF. In DNA, the CDR3 is TGCGCCAGCAGCGGTTACAGGGGGGACGAGCAGTACTTC.

The chain carries TRBV4-1 and TRBJ2-3; D is unresolved. V gave up 3 bases and J gave up 0 bases, with 7 bases separating them. CDR1 is MGHRA, CDR2 YSYEKL, per germline. The CDR3 is made up of 14 amino acids. The CDR3, as DNA: TGCGCCAGCAGCCACAGGTTTAGCACAGATACGCAGTATTTT. Its protein product is CASSHRFSTDTQYF.

The chain uses TRBV6-5 and TRBJ2-7; 8 bases map to TRBD1. Germline CDR1 MNHEY, CDR2 SVGAGI. This CDR3 spans 13 amino acids. V shed 6 bases, J shed 2 bases, and the junction held 3 bases outside the gene matches. The DNA of the CDR3 is TGTGCCAGCAGAAAGACAGGGGCCTACGAGCAGTACTTC. Protein product: CASRKTGAYEQYF.

This clone was observed a handful of times. The CDR3 is CASSLVGGGHNEQFF. The CDR3 DNA is TGTGCCAGCAGCTTAGTGGGCGGGGGCCACAATGAGCAGTTCTTC. V usage is TRBV7-9 and J usage is TRBJ2-1; D possibly corresponds to TRBD2 (7 bases). The V and J ends lost 1 base and 5 bases respectively, with 12 bases between them. There are 15 residues in the CDR3. Germline CDR1 and CDR2: SEHNR and FQNEAQ (reference sequence).

As concerns this clone: One end of the junction varies from germline; a read error may be responsible. The J gene is TRBJ1-2, the V gene TRBV2, with D unresolved. The CDR3 length is 12 residues. Per germline, CDR1 SNHLY and CDR2 FYNNEI. DNA of the CDR3: TGTGCCAGCAGTGAACCCTATCGAGGCAGTGCCTTC. Translation gives CASSEPYRGSAF.